This passage covers 10 T cell receptor beta chains from one sample sequenced in a study of control samples from healthy donors and cancer patients. Libraries were prepared by immunoSEQ multiplex PCR; TCRdb keeps only in-frame clonotypes and omits some of them. The sample carries 130,000 to 150,000 clones, under 95% recorded once. Material: blood. These TCRs come from a man aged 18 to 29 in good health.

This clone came up once. V usage is TRBV4-2 and J usage is TRBJ1-1; D call uncertain. This CDR3 is built from 15 residues. Trimming left V 1 base short and J 3 bases short, with 12 bases between. The germline V gene has CDR1 LGHNA and CDR2 YNFKEQ. CDR3 residues: CASSQAAGWDTEAFF. In DNA, the CDR3 is TGTGCCAGCAGCCAAGCAGCGGGTTGGGACACTGAAGCTTTCTTT.

This clone was counted only a few times. This chain connects TRBV7-2 to TRBJ1-5; D possibly corresponds to TRBD1 (5 bases). Looked up from germline, CDR1 is SGHTA and CDR2 is FQGNSA. The CDR3 spans 16 residues. Trimming cost V 5 bases and J 7 bases, with 21 bases left between them. This chain's CDR3 is CASSVLTGTMAQPQHF. CDR3 nucleotide sequence: TGTGCCAGCAGCGTGCTAACCGGGACCATGGCACAGCCCCAGCATTTT.

The chain uses TRBV6-1 and TRBJ2-7, with TRBD1 as a possible D gene (6 bases). CDR1 MNHNS and CDR2 SASEGT come from the germline V gene. V gave up 2 bases and J gave up 2 bases, with 13 bases separating them. The CDR3 is 15 amino acids. CDR3 protein: CASSEIQGRTYEQYF. CDR3 nucleotides: TGTGCCAGCAGTGAAATCCAGGGGAGAACCTACGAGCAGTACTTC.

Remarks on this clone: In the same sample, other DNA sequences code for this CDR3. The V and J genes are TRBV4-3 and TRBJ2-1; D is uncertain. The CDR3 is 15 amino acids. Trimming removed 0 bases from V and 0 bases from J, with 6 bases in between. The V gene's germline CDR1 is LGHNA and CDR2 YSLEER. CDR3 sequence: CASSQDRGSYNEQFF. The CDR3 bases are TGCGCCAGCAGCCAAGACCGAGGCTCCTACAATGAGCAGTTCTTC.

The V gene is TRBV5-4, the J gene TRBJ2-7; 7 bases fit TRBD1. With 2 bases clipped from V and 6 bases from J, the junction kept 5 bases outside the gene matches. Germline CDR1 is SGHNT and CDR2 is YYREEE (reference sequence). This CDR3 region has 13 residues. The CDR3 region has the DNA TGTGCCAGCAGCTTAACAGGGGCGCCCGAGCAGTACTTC. Its protein product is CASSLTGAPEQYF. Full variable domain (rest looked up from reference TRBV5-4 and TRBJ2-7): ETGVTQSPTHLIKTRGQQVTLRCSSQSGHNTVSWYQQALGQGPQFIFQYYREEENGRGNFPPRFSGLQFPNYSSELNVNALELDDSALYLCASSLTGAPEQYFGPGTRLTVT.

The chain combines TRBV15 with TRBJ2-3, with D possibly TRBD2 on 5 matching bases. The CDR3 sequence is 14 residues long. CDR1 is LNHNV, CDR2 YYDKDF, per germline (reference sequence). The V end lost 6 bases, the J end lost 3 bases, and 13 bases lay between the germline ends. The CDR3 loop is CATSVDYETDTQYF. The CDR3 DNA reads TGTGCCACCAGTGTTGACTATGAGACAGATACGCAGTATTTT.

The chain employs TRBV20-1 and TRBJ1-1; no clear D. The V end lost 6 bases, the J end lost 4 bases, and 9 bases lay between the germline ends. Germline values: CDR1 DFQATT, CDR2 SNEGSKA (reference sequence). The CDR3 has 11 residues. This CDR3 reads CSAPAGTEAFF. The CDR3 nucleotides are TGCAGTGCGCCAGCTGGCACTGAAGCTTTCTTT.

The gene calls are TRBV5-5 and TRBJ2-3, with 9 bases aligning to TRBD1. Germline-derived CDR1 and CDR2 are SGHKS and YYEKEE (reference sequence). This CDR3 has 11 amino acids. V lost 3 bases to trimming and J lost 11 bases; unmatched junction nucleotides: 1. The CDR3 here is CASSSGQGQYF. The CDR3, as DNA: TGTGCCAGCAGCTCGGGACAGGGGCAGTATTTT.

The genes are TRBV6-2 or TRBV6-3 and TRBJ1-1; 9 bases fit TRBD1. Germline trimming cut 2 bases from V and 5 bases from J; bases unmatched to any gene: 6. Germline values: CDR1 MNHEY, CDR2 SVGEGT. The CDR3 is made up of 15 amino acids. As DNA, the CDR3 is TGTGCCAGCAGTTACACCGGACAGGGGAGGACTGAAGCTTTCTTT. This gives the protein CASSYTGQGRTEAFF.

This clone was counted only a few times. This chain connects TRBV4-1 to TRBJ1-6; possible D gene TRBD1, 5 bases. Between the trimmed V and J ends, which lost 0 bases and 0 bases, there was a span of 12 bases. CDR1 and CDR2 from the germline V gene are MGHRA and YSYEKL. CDR3 size: 18 residues. The CDR3 here is CASSQDGGGSSYNSPLHF. DNA of the CDR3: TGCGCCAGCAGCCAAGACGGGGGGGGAAGCTCCTATAATTCACCCCTCCACTTT.